The rows below give T cell receptor beta chains drawn from one sample of a study of shared clonotypes between healthy human individuals. Assay used: immunoSEQ multiplex PCR; TCRdb lists only in-frame clones, some missing. The table records approximately 1.9 million clones, 90% to 95% of them present only once. Sequences were obtained from naive CD8+ T cells from PBMCs. Every receptor here comes from a man between 18 and 35 years old in good health. Some clones in this sample may be carry-over from other donors' samples. The conserved cysteine and the conserved F or W are not part of the CDR3 here. The order of the fields is CDR3 length, J gene, V gene, CDR3 protein.

>14|TRBJ2-1|TRBV4-3
ASSQVETGAYNEQF
>11|TRBJ1-1|TRBV2
ASSVGRATEAF
>13|TRBJ2-1|TRBV27
ASTKDRGVYNEQF
>14|TRBJ2-1|TRBV11-2
ASSHRRDRGDNEQF
>15|TRBJ2-1|TRBV27
ASARGQGAFSYNEQF
>16|TRBJ2-5|TRBV5-1
ASSFPIPGHQDQETQY
>8|TRBJ2-3|TRBV7-9
ASIRDTQY
>13|TRBJ1-1|TRBV27
ASSPLIGVNTEAF
>12|TRBJ2-5|TRBV19
ASSIIGGLETQY
>13|TRBJ2-1|TRBV6-5
ASSYNAGGSDEQF
>12|TRBJ2-7|TRBV5-6
ASSLAWGRDEQY
>15|TRBJ1-5|TRBV28
ASSLRRGTVDNQPQH
>11|TRBJ2-3|TRBV14
ASSQGLEDTQY
>9|TRBJ1-4|TRBV7-9
ASRQLGKLF
>13|TRBJ2-5|TRBV7-8
ASSSNPTEQETQY
>15|TRBJ2-7|TRBV7-2
ASSLVRLADYTYEQY
>11|TRBJ2-7|TRBV5-1
ASSLKSSYEQY
>13|TRBJ2-7|TRBV5-4
ASSFEGQGNYEQY